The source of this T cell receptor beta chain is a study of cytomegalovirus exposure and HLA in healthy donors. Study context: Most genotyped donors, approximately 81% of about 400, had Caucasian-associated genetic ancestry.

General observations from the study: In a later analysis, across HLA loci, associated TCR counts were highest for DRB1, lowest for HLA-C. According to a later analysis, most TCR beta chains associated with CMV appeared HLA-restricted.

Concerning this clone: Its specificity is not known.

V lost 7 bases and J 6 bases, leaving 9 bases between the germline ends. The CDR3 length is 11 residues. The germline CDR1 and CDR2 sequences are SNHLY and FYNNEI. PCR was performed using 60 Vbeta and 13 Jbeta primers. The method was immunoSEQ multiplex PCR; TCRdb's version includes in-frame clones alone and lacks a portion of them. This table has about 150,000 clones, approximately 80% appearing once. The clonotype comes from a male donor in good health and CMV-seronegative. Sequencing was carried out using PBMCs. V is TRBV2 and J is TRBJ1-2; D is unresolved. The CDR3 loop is CASTLLDGYTF. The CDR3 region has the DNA TGTGCCAGCACGCTATTGGATGGCTACACCTTC.